The 6 T cell receptor beta chains in this list originate from one sample, sequenced in a study of OX40 agonist ivuxolimab in advanced cancers. Clones were sequenced by immunoSEQ multiplex PCR, and TCRdb holds only the in-frame ones, with some missing. The sample lists 50,000 to 70,000 clones; approximately 90% were seen once. This specimen was CD4+ or CD8+ T cells sorted from blood, taken in a trial of the OX40 agonist ivuxolimab. The receptors were gathered from an adult with an advanced solid tumor such as melanoma, head and neck, liver or kidney cancer.

The J gene is TRBJ2-3, the V gene TRBV6-5; the match to TRBD1 covers 7 bases. The V segment lost 5 bases and the J segment 4 bases; nucleotides outside the gene matches: 3. The CDR3 extends over 13 amino acids. Germline CDR1 reads MNHEY; CDR2 reads SVGAGI. As DNA, the CDR3 is TGTGCCAGCAGTAAGACAGGGTCAGATACGCAGTATTTT. Translation gives CASSKTGSDTQYF.

This chain connects TRBV15 to TRBJ2-5, with 8 bases matching TRBD2. Germline lookup yields CDR1 LNHNV and CDR2 YYDKDF (reference sequence). Unmatched junction bases numbered 10, after V lost 6 bases and J lost 4 bases. The length of the CDR3 is 15 residues. The CDR3 region has the DNA TGTGCCACCAGTCCGGGAGGGCGCAGGGGAGAGACCCAGTACTTC. Its translation: CATSPGGRRGETQYF. Full variable domain (missing parts from reference TRBV15 and TRBJ2-5): DAMVIQNPRYQVTQFGKPVTLSCSQTLNHNVMYWYQQKSSQAPKLLFHYYDKDFNNEADTPDNFQSRRPNTSFCFLDIRSPGLGDTAMYLCATSPGGRRGETQYFGPGTRLLVL.

This chain joins TRBV27 and TRBJ2-1, with D uncertain. CDR1 and CDR2 (germline): MNHEY, SMNVEV (reference sequence). The germline V and J ends were trimmed by 6 bases and 5 bases, with 14 bases remaining between them. The CDR3 has 14 amino acids. CDR3 region: CASRLSTRNNEQFF. The CDR3 coding sequence is TGTGCCAGCAGACTCTCTACCCGAAACAATGAGCAGTTCTTC.

The V gene is TRBV5-1, the J gene TRBJ2-1; 10 bases are a match to TRBD2. The CDR3 is made up of 17 amino acids. Germline V gives CDR1 SGHRS, CDR2 YFSETQ. With 4 bases clipped from V and 8 bases from J, the junction kept 15 bases outside the gene matches. CDR3 nucleotides: TGCGCCAGCAGCCCAGTCCCTCTGCTAGCGGGAGAGGATGAGCAGTTCTTC. The encoded protein is CASSPVPLLAGEDEQFF. The variable domain in full, with the rest retrieved from reference TRBV5-1 and TRBJ2-1, is KAGVTQTPRYLIKTRGQQVTLSCSPISGHRSVSWYQQTPGQGLQFLFEYFSETQRNKGNFPGRFSGRQFSNSRSEMNVSTLELGDSALYLCASSPVPLLAGEDEQFFGPGTRLTVL.

This chain uses TRBV4-1 with TRBJ1-1; D is unclear. This CDR3 comprises 15 residues. Per the germline V gene, CDR1 is MGHRA and CDR2 is YSYEKL. V gave up 0 bases and J gave up 0 bases, with 8 bases separating them. The CDR3 loop is CASSQEERLNTEAFF. CDR3 nucleotide sequence: TGCGCCAGCAGCCAAGAGGAGCGCCTGAACACTGAAGCTTTCTTT.

The table lists this clone with a count of one. The CDR3 here is CASSLGGQLNTEAFF. The CDR3 DNA reads TGTGCCAGCAGCTTGGGGGGACAGTTGAACACTGAAGCTTTCTTT. The J gene is TRBJ1-1, the V gene TRBV5-4; TRBD1 matches at 7 bases. The junction had 2 bases not matched to a gene; V was cut back by 0 bases and J by 0 bases. The CDR3 loop spans 15 amino acids. Per the germline V gene, CDR1 is SGHNT and CDR2 is YYREEE (reference sequence). The entire variable domain, with the rest obtained from reference TRBV5-4 and TRBJ1-1, is as follows: ETGVTQSPTHLIKTRGQQVTLRCSSQSGHNTVSWYQQALGQGPQFIFQYYREEENGRGNFPPRFSGLQFPNYSSELNVNALELDDSALYLCASSLGGQLNTEAFFGQGTRLTVV.